A selection of T cell receptor beta chains follows, all from one sample in a study of cytomegalovirus exposure and HLA in healthy donors. Libraries were prepared by immunoSEQ multiplex PCR; TCRdb keeps only in-frame clonotypes and omits some of them. This table has hundreds of thousands of clones, 86% appearing once. The sample consisted of PBMCs. Receptor source: a woman in her late teens or twenties in good health and CMV-seronegative. Both conserved end residues are part of each CDR3. The D gene is left open where the match is weak. Clone sizes are given selectively: once, few, many, or a class where the clone is expanded.

d_call	v_call	j_call	clone_size	cdr3_length	cdr3_nt	cdr3_aa
NA	TRBV30	TRBJ1-2	NA	13	TGTGCCTGGAGGACAGGCGCCCGCTATGGCTACACCTTC	CAWRTGARYGYTF
TRBD2	TRBV6-5	TRBJ2-7	NA	16	TGTGCCAGCAGTTTCCGAGGACTAGCGGGCTCCTACGAGCAGTACTTC	CASSFRGLAGSYEQYF
NA	TRBV29-1	TRBJ2-1	NA	16	TGCAGCGTTGAAGATCGGAGTACTAGCTCCTACAATGAGCAGTTCTTC	CSVEDRSTSSYNEQFF
TRBD1	TRBV28	TRBJ2-1	once	17	TGTGCCAGCAGTTTACTGATGACAGGGGGCCTAGGTAATGAGCAGTTCTTC	CASSLLMTGGLGNEQFF
TRBD2	TRBV7-8	TRBJ2-3	NA	16	TGTGCCAGCAGCCTGTCGGCTAGCGGCTACACAGATACGCAGTATTTT	CASSLSASGYTDTQYF
TRBD2	TRBV28	TRBJ2-3	NA	15	TGTGCCAGCAGTTCTAGCGGGGGGGCCACAGATACGCAGTATTTT	CASSSSGGATDTQYF
NA	TRBV6-5	TRBJ1-2	NA	12	TGTGCCAGCAGTGCCCGAACAGGTGGCTACACCTTC	CASSARTGGYTF
NA	TRBV4-2	TRBJ2-7	NA	13	TGTGCCAGCAGCTTAAGTCAGGTCCGGGAGCAGTACTTC	CASSLSQVREQYF
NA	TRBV30	TRBJ2-7	NA	13	TGTGCCTGGAGTGTTGGAGGGAAAGGGTTCCAGTACTTC	CAWSVGGKGFQYF
NA	TRBV6-1	TRBJ2-2	NA	15	TGTGCCAGCAGGGGGAGCCCCTTCCAAACAGGGGAGCTGTTTTTT	CASRGSPFQTGELFF
NA	TRBV10-2	TRBJ1-1	NA	15	TGCGCCAGCAGTGAGGGCAGGGGCCTGAACACTGAAGCTTTCTTT	CASSEGRGLNTEAFF
TRBD1	TRBV2	TRBJ2-3	NA	15	TGTGCCAGCAGTAAGGGACAGGTTACTCCAGATACGCAGTATTTT	CASSKGQVTPDTQYF
NA	TRBV7-9	TRBJ2-7	NA	13	TGTGCCAGCAGCGGCAACCACAGGGCAGAGCAGTACTTC	CASSGNHRAEQYF
TRBD1	TRBV5-1	TRBJ2-2	NA	18	TGCGCCAGCAGCAAGCTTCATCGACAGGGTACGAACACCGGGGAGCTGTTTTTT	CASSKLHRQGTNTGELFF
NA	TRBV5-5	TRBJ1-2	NA	15	TGTGCCAGCAGCTTGGCATCGTGGAGGGGTTATGGCTACACCTTC	CASSLASWRGYGYTF
TRBD2	TRBV28	TRBJ2-1	NA	15	TGTGCCAGCAGCCCTGCGAGGAGCGGGGGTTTTGAGCAGTTCTTC	CASSPARSGGFEQFF